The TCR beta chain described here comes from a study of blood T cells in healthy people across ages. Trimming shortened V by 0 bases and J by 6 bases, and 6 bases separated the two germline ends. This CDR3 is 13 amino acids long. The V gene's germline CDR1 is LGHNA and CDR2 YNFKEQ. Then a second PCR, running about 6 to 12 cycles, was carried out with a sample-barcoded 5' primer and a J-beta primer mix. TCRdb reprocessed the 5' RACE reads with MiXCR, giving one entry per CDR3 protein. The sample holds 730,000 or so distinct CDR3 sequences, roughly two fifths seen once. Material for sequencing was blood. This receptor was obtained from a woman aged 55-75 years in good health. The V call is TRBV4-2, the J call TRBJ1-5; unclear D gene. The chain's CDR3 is CASSQDLPQPQHF. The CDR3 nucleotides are TGTGCCAGCAGCCAAGATCTCCCTCAGCCCCAGCATTTT.